This T cell receptor (beta chain) was sequenced during a study of shared clonotypes between healthy human individuals. The overall study: Per donor, CD8 memory used one plate, CD8 naive used two, CD4 memory used three and CD4 naive used three. Study results and caveats: Memory subsets generally showed lower estimated richness than naive subsets.

Naivety among CD8 cells was defined by CD45RO negativity and positive CCR7 selection, thereby excluding terminally differentiated effector memory CD45RA+ cells. Donors comprised healthy HIV-negative adults lacking recent acute infections or vaccinations. This clone was found a few times. Its antigen remains unidentified. V gave up 6 bases and J gave up 0 bases, with 6 bases separating them. Germline assignment: CDR1 WNHNN and CDR2 SYGVQD (reference sequence). CDR3 length equals 12 residues. Replicate sorted-subset PCRs were loaded with approximately 190 ng DNA, roughly 33,000 T cell genomes. Generated by immunoSEQ multiplex PCR, the TCRdb table keeps only in-frame clones and is missing some. The sample comprises a few million clones, approximately 92% of which are singletons, and approximately 1.7% rests with the top ten.

The rearrangement uses TRBV10-1 and TRBJ2-7; D uncertain. Sequencing used naive CD8+ T cells from PBMCs. This TCR was recovered from a man between 18 and 35 years old in good health. Some clones in this sample may be carry-over from other donors' samples. The CDR3 protein is CASSQSSYEQYF. The CDR3, as DNA: TGCGCCAGCAGCCAGAGCTCCTACGAGCAGTACTTC.